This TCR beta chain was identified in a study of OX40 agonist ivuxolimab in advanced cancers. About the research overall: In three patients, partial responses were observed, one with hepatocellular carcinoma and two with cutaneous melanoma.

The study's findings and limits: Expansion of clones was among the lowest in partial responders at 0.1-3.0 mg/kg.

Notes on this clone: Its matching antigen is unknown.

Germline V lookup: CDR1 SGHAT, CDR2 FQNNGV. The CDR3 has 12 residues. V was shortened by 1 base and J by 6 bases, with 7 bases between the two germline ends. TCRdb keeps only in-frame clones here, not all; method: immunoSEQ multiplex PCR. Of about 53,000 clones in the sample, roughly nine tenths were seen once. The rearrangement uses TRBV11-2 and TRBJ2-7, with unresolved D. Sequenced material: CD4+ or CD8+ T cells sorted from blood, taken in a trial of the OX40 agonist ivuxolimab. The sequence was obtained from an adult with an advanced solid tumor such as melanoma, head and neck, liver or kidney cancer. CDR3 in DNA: TGTGCCAGCAGCTTAGCCCTCTCCGAGCAGTACTTC. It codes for CASSLALSEQYF.